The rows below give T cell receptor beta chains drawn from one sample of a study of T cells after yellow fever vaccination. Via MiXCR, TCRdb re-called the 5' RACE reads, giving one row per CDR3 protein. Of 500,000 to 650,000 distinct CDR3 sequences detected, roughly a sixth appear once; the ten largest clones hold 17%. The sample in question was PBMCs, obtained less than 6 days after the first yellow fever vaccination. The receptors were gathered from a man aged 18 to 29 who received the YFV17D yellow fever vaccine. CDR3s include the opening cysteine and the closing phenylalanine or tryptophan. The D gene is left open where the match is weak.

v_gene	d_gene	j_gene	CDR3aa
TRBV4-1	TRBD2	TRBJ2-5	CASSQDSWALAGGLYQETQYF
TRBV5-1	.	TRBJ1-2	CASSTRTGSGVYGYTF
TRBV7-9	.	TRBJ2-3	CASSLVPEFADTQYF
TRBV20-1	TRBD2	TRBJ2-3	CSARNAGGTDTQYF
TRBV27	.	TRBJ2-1	CASSLRGDRYNEQFF
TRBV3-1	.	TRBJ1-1	CASSQEALNTEAFF
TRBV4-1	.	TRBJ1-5	CASSQGNEQPQHF
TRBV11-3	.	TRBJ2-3	CASSLVPGLAHRGTDTQYF
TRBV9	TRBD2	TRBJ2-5	CASSPGLAGGSQETQYF
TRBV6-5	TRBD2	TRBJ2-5	CASSYSSQLAGGPKETQYF
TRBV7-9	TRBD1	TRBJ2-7	CASSPRDRGPYEQYF
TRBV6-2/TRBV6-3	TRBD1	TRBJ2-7	CASRRDRGSYEQYF
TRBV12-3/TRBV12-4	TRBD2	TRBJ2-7	CASSPRTSGGTYEQYF
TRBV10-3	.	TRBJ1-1	CALSARGLNTEAFF
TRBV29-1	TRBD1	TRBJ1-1	CSVFRGGTEAFF
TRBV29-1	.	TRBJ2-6	CSVDSGSGANVLTF
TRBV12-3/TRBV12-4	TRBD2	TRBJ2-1	CASTTLVGGNNEQFF
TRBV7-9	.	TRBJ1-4	CASSFPTDATNEKLFF
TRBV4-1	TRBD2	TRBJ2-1	CASSQNFRDYDASYWNEQFF
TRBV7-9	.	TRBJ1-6	CASSSRDAGNSPLHF
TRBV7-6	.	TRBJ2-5	CASSLGGKTQYF
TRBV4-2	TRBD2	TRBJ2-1	CASSQAWRGGEDEQFF
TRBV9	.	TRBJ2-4	CASSEGGGGLLAKNIQYF
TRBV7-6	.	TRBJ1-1	CASSLAQGSTEAFF
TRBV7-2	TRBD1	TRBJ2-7	CASSQDRGSMYEQYF
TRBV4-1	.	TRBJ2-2	CASSQGSNTGELFF
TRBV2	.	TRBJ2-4	CASSGEGEKNIQYF
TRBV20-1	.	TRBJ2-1	CSARKLLEGGTLNEQFF
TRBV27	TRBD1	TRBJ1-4	CASKVGQGESGEKLFF
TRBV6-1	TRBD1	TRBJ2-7	CASWGQEDYEQYF
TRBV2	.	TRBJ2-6	CASGDGVSGANVLTF
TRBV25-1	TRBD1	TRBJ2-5	CASGPGTGAETQYF
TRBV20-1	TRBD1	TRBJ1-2	CSAPGTGTSKVNYGYTF
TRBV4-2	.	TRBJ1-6	CASTTLEDGSPLHF
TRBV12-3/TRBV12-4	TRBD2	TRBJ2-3	CASSFPAGGLSTDTQYF
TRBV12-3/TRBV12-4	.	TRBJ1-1	CASSPTYAEAFF
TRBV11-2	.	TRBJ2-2	CASSPVGDRGYGELFF
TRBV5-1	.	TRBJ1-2	CASSLDIFYGYTF
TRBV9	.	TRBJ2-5	CASSVSGEETQYF
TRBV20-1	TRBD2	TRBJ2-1	CSASLTGGRNEQFF
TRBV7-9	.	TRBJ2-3	CASSFGSLMADTQYF
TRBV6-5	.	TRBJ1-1	CATRGGSGAFF
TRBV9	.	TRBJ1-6	CASSVDGSPKNSPLHF
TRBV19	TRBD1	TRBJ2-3	CASSMGQGTDTQYF
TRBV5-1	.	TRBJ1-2	CASSSTWGGGDYLRGYTF
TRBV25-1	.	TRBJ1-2	CASRQPGGYGYTF
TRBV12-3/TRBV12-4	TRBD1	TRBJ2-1	CASSRTGPGNEQFF
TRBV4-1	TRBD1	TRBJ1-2	CASSQAGGYGYTF
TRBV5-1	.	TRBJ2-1	CASRRGSGGASTYNEQFF
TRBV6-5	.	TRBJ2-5	CASSYSSGKETQYF
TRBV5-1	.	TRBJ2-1	CASSLAAAGKGNEQFF
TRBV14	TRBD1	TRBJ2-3	CASSQDLWTGSTDTQYF
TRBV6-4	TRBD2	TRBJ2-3	CASSALAGRTDTQYF